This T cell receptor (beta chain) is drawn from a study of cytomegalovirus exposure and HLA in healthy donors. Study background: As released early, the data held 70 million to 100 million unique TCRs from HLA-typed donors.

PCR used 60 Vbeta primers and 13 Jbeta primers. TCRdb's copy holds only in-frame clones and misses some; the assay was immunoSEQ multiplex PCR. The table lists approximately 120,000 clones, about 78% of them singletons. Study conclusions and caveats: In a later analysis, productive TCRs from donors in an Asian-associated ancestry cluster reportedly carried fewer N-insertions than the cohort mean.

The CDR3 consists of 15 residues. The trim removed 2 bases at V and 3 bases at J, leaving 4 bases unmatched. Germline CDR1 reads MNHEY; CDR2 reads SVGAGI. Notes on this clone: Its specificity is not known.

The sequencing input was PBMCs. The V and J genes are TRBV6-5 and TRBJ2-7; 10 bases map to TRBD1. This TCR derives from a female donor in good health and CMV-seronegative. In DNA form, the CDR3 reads TGTGCCAGCAGTTACGACAGGGGGCGTCTCTACGAGCAGTACTTC. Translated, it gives CASSYDRGRLYEQYF.